The 11 T cell receptor beta chains presented below share a single source sample, sequenced in a study of blood T cells in healthy people across ages. With a J-beta primer mix and a sample-barcoded 5' primer, a second PCR ran about 7 to 12 cycles. Via MiXCR, TCRdb re-called the 5' RACE reads, giving one row per CDR3 protein. There are approximately 810,000 distinct CDR3 sequences in the sample; less than 35% occur only once, and around 15% lies in the top ten. Sequencing input: blood. These receptors came from a woman of 80 years or more in good health.

The table lists this clonotype with a few counts. CDR3 sequence reads: CASSRTPTGELFF. CDR3 sequence (DNA): TGTGCCAGCAGTCGGACGCCCACCGGGGAGCTGTTTTTT. The chain combines TRBV6-2 or TRBV6-3 with TRBJ2-2; D gene ambiguous. There are 13 residues in the CDR3. The germline CDR1 and CDR2 sequences are MNHEY and SVGEGT. The V end lost 5 bases, the J end lost 4 bases, and 8 bases lay between the germline ends.

Here the CDR3 DNA reads TGTGCCATCAATCGGGACAGCGCATCCTACGAGCAGTACTTC. Translation gives CAINRDSASYEQYF. The chain combines TRBV10-3 with TRBJ2-7; 7 nucleotides agree with TRBD1. CDR3 size: 14 residues. The trim removed 7 bases at V and 1 base at J, leaving 7 bases unmatched. Germline V lookup: CDR1 ENHRY, CDR2 SYGVKD.

This rearrangement joins TRBV5-5 to TRBJ1-6, with D unclear. V lost 5 bases and J lost 4, with 13 bases in between. The CDR3 runs 15 residues. The germline CDR1 and CDR2 sequences are SGHKS and YYEKEE (reference sequence). The CDR3 sequence: CASSPLGFYNSPLHF. In DNA form, the CDR3 reads TGTGCCAGCAGTCCCTTGGGGTTTTATAATTCACCCCTCCACTTT.

The chain combines TRBV19 with TRBJ2-3, with TRBD2 matching over 8 bases. The CDR3 length is 15 residues. Germline CDR1 is LNHDA and CDR2 is SQIVND (reference sequence). The J segment lost 0 bases and the V segment lost 1 base, leaving 0 bases of the junction unmatched. The DNA for the CDR3 is TGTGCCAGTAGTATAGGCGGGGGGAGCACAGATACGCAGTATTTT. Its protein product is CASSIGGGSTDTQYF.

In this sample, this clonotype turned up a few times. V is TRBV28 and J is TRBJ1-2, with 11 bases fitting TRBD1. CDR3 length: 13 residues. Germline V gene sequence: CDR1 MDHEN, CDR2 SYDVKM. The trim removed 7 bases at V and 7 bases at J, leaving 5 bases unmatched. The CDR3 protein is CASNPGQGGGYTF. In DNA, the CDR3 is TGTGCCAGCAACCCGGGACAGGGGGGTGGCTACACCTTC.

This clonotype was detected a few times. The gene calls are TRBV7-2 and TRBJ1-1; D might be TRBD1 (6 bases). Trimming pared 4 bases from V and 0 bases from J, leaving 9 bases between. The CDR3 covers 14 residues. Germline V gene sequence: CDR1 SGHTA, CDR2 FQGNSA. The CDR3 nucleotides read TGTGCCAGCAGCTGGAGGGGGATGAACACTGAAGCTTTCTTT. Protein: CASSWRGMNTEAFF.

In its sample, this clonotype was seen many times. The chain carries TRBV20-1 and TRBJ2-7; TRBD1 agrees at 10 bases. There are 13 residues in the CDR3. The trim removed 6 bases at V and 5 bases at J, leaving 7 bases unmatched. Germline V lookup: CDR1 DFQATT, CDR2 SNEGSKA (reference sequence). The DNA for the CDR3 is TGCAGTGCGAGACAGGGGGCGCAAAACGAGCAGTACTTC. Translating gives CSARQGAQNEQYF.

This clonotype was seen repeatedly, ten times or more. The chain carries TRBV7-9 and TRBJ2-3; tentative D call: TRBD1 (5 bases). The CDR3 loop spans 16 amino acids. Germline values: CDR1 SEHNR, CDR2 FQNEAQ (reference sequence). The ends were cut back, 2 bases at V and 2 bases at J, with 14 bases in the middle. In DNA, the CDR3 is TGTGCCAGCAGCTTATGGTCGAGACAGCTCACAGATACGCAGTATTTT. Its protein is CASSLWSRQLTDTQYF.

This chain links TRBV10-2 with TRBJ2-5; D may be TRBD1 or TRBD2 (6 bases each). The CDR3 totals 16 residues. The V gene's germline CDR1 is WSHSY and CDR2 SAAADI. Trimming left V 2 bases short and J 4 bases short, with 17 bases between. The CDR3 is CASSEGWGQEGETQYF. The CDR3 coding sequence is TGCGCCAGCAGTGAGGGATGGGGGCAGGAGGGAGAGACCCAGTACTTC.

Note on this clonotype: With a much larger clone just one base away, this may be a read error. The genes are TRBV5-5 and TRBJ2-7; D gene uncertain. The CDR3 contains 15 residues. Germline V gene sequence: CDR1 SGHKS, CDR2 YYEKEE (reference sequence). Trimming pared 2 bases from V and 0 bases from J, leaving 12 bases between. In DNA, the CDR3 is TGTGCCAGCAGCTTCGACCAATCCGTCTCCTACGAGCAGTACTTC. It translates to CASSFDQSVSYEQYF.

There are many counts of this clonotype. One base away lies a much larger clone, so this may be a sequencing read error. The gene calls are TRBV7-8 and TRBJ2-1; 7 bases agree with TRBD1. The DNA end favors TRBJ2-7, so the J call may be wrong. CDR1 SGHVS and CDR2 FQNEAQ come from the germline V gene. This CDR3 is built from 16 residues. CDR3 nucleotides: TGTGCCAGCAGCTCTCAGACAGGGTCAGGCCACAATGAGCAGTACTTC. Its translation: CASSSQTGSGHNEQYF.